This T cell receptor beta chain is from a study of cytomegalovirus exposure and HLA in healthy donors. Germline CDR1 reads LGHNA; CDR2 reads YSLEER. There are 15 residues in the CDR3. V shed 1 base and J shed 5 bases, with 14 bases lying between them. Nominal health characterized the donors when sampled, though unrecorded immune exposures were likely. Primers for the PCR totalled 60 Vbeta and 13 Jbeta. Sequenced by immunoSEQ multiplex PCR; TCRdb stores in-frame clones only, minus some. The sample has 55,000 to 80,000 clones, approximately 78% seen once; the top ten hold about 3.2%. The study's findings and limits: TRBV6-2, TRBV6-3 and other indistinguishable V segments were excluded. A cluster of highly shared sequence variants was likely a sequencing artifact. The classifier reportedly diagnosed cytomegalovirus status with high specificity and sensitivity.

Of note for this clone: As yet, its antigen is unknown.

The chain combines TRBV4-3 with TRBJ1-1; the D gene is possibly TRBD1 (6 bases). The sequencing input was PBMCs. The TCR was taken from a woman aged 25 to 45 in good health and CMV-seronegative. This CDR3 reads CASSQVAGAWTEAFF. The CDR3 nucleotides are TGCGCCAGCAGCCAAGTCGCGGGGGCCTGGACTGAAGCTTTCTTT.